This T cell receptor (beta chain) was sequenced during a study of blood T cell repertoires in COVID-19. Overall study context: PBMCs, B-cell-depleted T cells, or T cells were the source of the cDNA or gDNA that made up the material.

This study enrolled people aged 18 to 89 from approximately 24 US geographic areas. Cohort 3 donors were reported recovered after two negative PCRs, clearance, or symptom resolution. Germline V gene lookup returns CDR1 SGHRS and CDR2 YFSETQ. The CDR3 is made up of 15 amino acids. Unmatched junction bases numbered 11, after V lost 5 bases and J lost 10 bases. Methods used by the authors: Using reference gene primer amplification, nucleated cell counts were estimated. Sequencing used immunoSEQ multiplex PCR; TCRdb keeps in-frame clones, though not all of them. V, J and clone size were drawn from that table, and D and trimming were deduced from the DNA. The sample carries 110,000 to 150,000 clones, about 80% recorded once.

This clonotype was sampled from a woman aged 45-65 years who had recovered from COVID-19. Sequencing was performed on PBMCs or T cells enriched from blood (not recorded which). The chain uses TRBV5-1 and TRBJ1-4, with 10 bases lining up with TRBD1. The CDR3 protein is CASSRAGTGDPKLFF. The CDR3 DNA reads as TGCGCCAGCAGTCGAGCCGGGACAGGGGACCCAAAACTGTTTTTT.